A single T cell receptor (beta chain) is shown here with its context. The count of this clone is one. Its antigen is not yet known. Base quality data are lacking; no much larger clone is found one base away. V is pruned by 5 bases and J by 3 bases, leaving 1 base of the junction without a gene match. CDR1 KGHSH and CDR2 LQKENI are derived from the germline V gene. The CDR3 contains 13 residues, cysteine and phenylalanine counted. Left in the record is the CDR3 DNA by itself, 39 bases read in frame from the first base. This record belongs to a study of OX40 agonist ivuxolimab in advanced cancers. A note on the overall study: Ivuxolimab was an agonistic, fully human IgG2 monoclonal antibody directed against OX40 (CD134), a costimulatory receptor. Intravenous ivuxolimab was administered to patients every 2 weeks at six dose levels: 0.01, 0.1, 0.3, 1.5, 3 and 10 mg/kg. Among the approximately 54 dose-escalation patients, about 20 had hepatocellular carcinoma, about 15 melanoma, 9 renal cell carcinoma and 9 head and neck cancer. In the dose-escalation cohort, around four fifths of patients were male, and the mean age was approximately 60 years, with a range of about 23 to 85. Prior anti-PD-1, anti-PD-L1 or anti-CTLA-4 therapy was permitted, and approximately 42% of dose-escalation patients had received checkpoint inhibitors. Partial responses occurred in three dose-escalation patients, of whom one had hepatocellular carcinoma and two had cutaneous melanoma. The point of sequencing TCRbeta in the periphery was to test whether ivuxolimab changed TCR sequence diversity and drove clonal T-cell expansion. The monotherapy dose-escalation portion (N = 52 patients) of the phase I ivuxolimab trial is reported in the paper. What the research found in general, with its limitations: At doses from 0.1 to 3.0 mg/kg, clonal expansion was seen in both CD4+ and CD8+ blood T cells between baseline and week 6. Which antigens the clonally expanded peripheral T cells were specific for was not determined. Low levels of normalized T-cell clonal expansion were also seen in some nonresponding patients. After ivuxolimab, more expanded clones were found on average in CD8+ T cells than in CD4+ T cells. In the 0.1-3.0 mg/kg groups, partial responders were among the patients with the lowest normalized peripheral clonal expansion, particularly in CD8+ T cells.

Patients with autoimmune disease history or receiving systemic immunosuppression were excluded from the trial. Peripheral blood for TCR sequencing was collected from all dose cohorts at baseline, on cycle 4 day 1, and on cycle 7 day 1. The samples were drawn from a first-in-human, open-label, multicenter phase I dose-escalation trial of ivuxolimab. Adults with locally advanced or metastatic melanoma, renal cell, hepatocellular, or head and neck squamous cell carcinoma were enrolled in the trial. Before TCR sequencing, CD4+ T cells and CD8+ T cells were sorted from peripheral blood as separate populations. For sequencing of the TCRbeta CDR3 region, genomic DNA was extracted from the sorted cells. The immunoSEQ Assay was used for sequencing of TCRbeta CDR3 regions. The table was pulled from immuneACCESS by TCRdb, which kept in-frame rearrangements only. Such tables lose some clones; where checked, under half of the loss comes from unresolved V genes, and the rest has no known cause. The sample includes some 50,000 clones, with roughly 85% observed a single time. The ten largest make up 3.4% of the sample.

The TCR was taken from an adult with an advanced solid tumor such as melanoma, head and neck, liver or kidney cancer. The material was CD4+ or CD8+ T cells sorted from blood, obtained in a trial of the OX40 agonist ivuxolimab. The chain links TRBV18 with TRBJ2-7; 10 central nucleotides agree with TRBD2. The sequenced DNA: TGTGCCAGCTCAGCTAGCGGGAGCTACGAGCAGTACTTC. Translated, this is CASSASGSYEQYF. Joined to the reference TRBV18 and TRBJ2-7 proteins, this CDR3 gives the full variable domain: NAGVMQNPRHLVRRRGQEARLRCSPMKGHSHVYWYRQLPEEGLKFMVYLQKENIIDESGMPKERFSAEFPKEGPSILRIQQVVRGDSAAYFCASSASGSYEQYFGPGTRLTVT.